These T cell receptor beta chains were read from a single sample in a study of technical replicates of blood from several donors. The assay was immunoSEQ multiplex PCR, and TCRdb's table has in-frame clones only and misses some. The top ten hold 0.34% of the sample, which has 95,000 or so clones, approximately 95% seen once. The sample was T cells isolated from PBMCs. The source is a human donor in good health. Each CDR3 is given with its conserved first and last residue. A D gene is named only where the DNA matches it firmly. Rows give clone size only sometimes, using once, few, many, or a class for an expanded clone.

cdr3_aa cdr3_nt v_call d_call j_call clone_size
CASSLGEAYEQYF TGTGCCAGCAGTTTAGGAGAGGCCTACGAGCAGTACTTC TRBV28 . TRBJ2-7 .
CASSLTGGSGNTIYF TGTGCCAGCAGCCTCACAGGGGGCTCTGGAAACACCATATATTTT TRBV7-3 TRBD1 TRBJ1-3 .
CASSQDHRSDTQYF TGCGCCAGCAGCCAAGATCATCGGTCAGATACGCAGTATTTT TRBV4-1 . TRBJ2-3 .
CASSSVSAQETQYF TGCGCCAGCAGCTCCGTTAGTGCCCAAGAGACCCAGTACTTC TRBV5-1 . TRBJ2-5 once
CASSVGGGDGQPQHF TGTGCCAGCAGCGTAGGAGGCGGGGATGGCCAGCCCCAGCATTTT TRBV9 . TRBJ1-5 .
CASRTGTVSGNTIYF TGTGCCAGCCGAACAGGGACGGTCTCTGGAAACACCATATATTTT TRBV6-5 . TRBJ1-3 .
CATSRLPGLAGGADTQYF TGTGCCACCAGCAGGCTTCCCGGACTAGCGGGAGGGGCAGATACGCAGTATTTT TRBV15 TRBD2 TRBJ2-3 .
CASRTGGFEQFF TGTGCCAGCAGAACAGGGGGCTTTGAGCAGTTCTTC TRBV27 TRBD1 TRBJ2-1 .
CASSLDRGRTEAFF TGTGCCAGCAGTTTAGACAGGGGGCGCACTGAAGCTTTCTTT TRBV27 TRBD1 TRBJ1-1 .
CASSQGQSYGYTF TGTGCCAGCAGCCAAGGACAAAGCTATGGCTACACCTTC TRBV5-6 . TRBJ1-2 once
CASSIGTHPRYGYTF TGTGCCAGTAGTATCGGGACACATCCCCGGTATGGCTACACCTTC TRBV19 . TRBJ1-2 .
CASSDAVPYEQYF TGCGCCAGCAGTGACGCAGTTCCCTACGAGCAGTACTTC TRBV10-1 . TRBJ2-7 .
CASSTGDRGSATNEKLFF TGTGCCAGTAGTACAGGGGACAGGGGGTCCGCAACTAATGAAAAACTGTTTTTT TRBV19 TRBD1 TRBJ1-4 .
CASSLISGGVGETQYF TGTGCCAGCAGTCTAATAAGTGGGGGGGTGGGAGAGACCCAGTACTTC TRBV28 TRBD2 TRBJ2-5 .
CASSQDLRRGQSNQPQHF TGTGCCAGCAGCCAAGATCTAAGGAGGGGACAGAGCAATCAGCCCCAGCATTTT TRBV4-2 TRBD1 TRBJ1-5 .
CASNRGNEQYF TGTGCCAGCAACAGGGGGAACGAGCAGTACTTC TRBV6-5 TRBD1 TRBJ2-7 .
CAWSRTSGTDTQYF TGTGCCTGGAGTAGAACTAGCGGCACAGATACGCAGTATTTT TRBV30 TRBD2 TRBJ2-3 few
CASSRTGGFMNTEAFF TGTGCCAGCAGCCGGACAGGGGGCTTTATGAACACTGAAGCTTTCTTT TRBV7-8 TRBD1 TRBJ1-1 .
CASSLGPGDLRGYTF TGTGCCAGCAGCTTGGGGCCGGGGGATCTGAGAGGCTACACCTTC TRBV5-6 . TRBJ1-2 .
CASSGQVGQPQHF TGTGCCAGCAGCGGACAGGTTGGTCAGCCCCAGCATTTT TRBV11-2 TRBD1 TRBJ1-5 .
CSVGQGNSNQPQHF TGCAGCGTTGGGCAGGGAAATAGCAATCAGCCCCAGCATTTT TRBV29-1 . TRBJ1-5 .
CASSLSTTSGSNEQYF TGTGCCAGCAGTTTATCGACAACTAGCGGGAGTAACGAGCAGTACTTC TRBV27 TRBD2 TRBJ2-7 .
CASPGRTANSNYGYTF TGTGCCAGCCCGGGAAGGACAGCTAATTCTAACTATGGCTACACCTTC TRBV2 . TRBJ1-2 .
CASSLTGGQDEQYF TGTGCCAGCAGCTTAACGGGTGGCCAGGACGAGCAGTACTTC TRBV7-3 . TRBJ2-7 .
CAWSVPVTASGNTIYF TGTGCCTGGAGTGTACCAGTTACAGCCTCTGGAAACACCATATATTTT TRBV30 . TRBJ1-3 .
CASSPPTSGMDEQFF TGCGCCAGCAGCCCCCCGACTAGCGGGATGGATGAGCAGTTCTTC TRBV5-1 TRBD2 TRBJ2-1 .
CASSVTGVSTDTQYF TGTGCCAGCAGCGTGACAGGGGTCAGCACAGATACGCAGTATTTT TRBV9 TRBD1 TRBJ2-3 .
CASSKGAARGRRNTEAFF TGTGCCAGCAGCAAAGGGGCGGCCAGGGGGAGGCGGAACACTGAAGCTTTCTTT TRBV21-1 . TRBJ1-1 .
CASSVTGGYEQYF TGTGCCAGCAGTGTTACAGGGGGCTACGAGCAGTACTTC TRBV6-1 TRBD1 TRBJ2-7 .
CASSQATGRGVLGAHEQYF TGTGCCAGCAGTCAAGCGACGGGGCGCGGGGTTTTAGGTGCCCACGAGCAGTACTTC TRBV14 . TRBJ2-7 .
CASAWVLAGGYNEQFF TGTGCTAGTGCCTGGGTACTAGCGGGAGGCTACAATGAGCAGTTCTTC TRBV12-5 TRBD2 TRBJ2-1 .
CASSGTISYEQYF TGTGCCAGCAGCGGGACTATCTCCTACGAGCAGTACTTC TRBV7-3 TRBD2 TRBJ2-7 .
CASSVEIAGDEQYF TGTGCCAGCAGCGTAGAAATAGCGGGAGACGAGCAGTACTTC TRBV9 TRBD2 TRBJ2-7 once
CASSIGQGVSGNTIYF TGCGCCAGCAGCATCGGACAGGGGGTCTCTGGAAACACCATATATTTT TRBV5-1 TRBD1 TRBJ1-3 .
CASSLNKQGEGGGNTEAFF TGTGCCAGCAGCTTAAATAAACAGGGGGAGGGCGGAGGGAACACTGAAGCTTTCTTT TRBV7-3 TRBD1 TRBJ1-1 once
CASSVGGGRNIQYF TGTGCCAGCAGCGTTGGGGGAGGGAGGAACATTCAGTACTTC TRBV9 TRBD2 TRBJ2-4 .
CASSKQGSYGYTF TGTGCCAGCAGCAAACAGGGATCTTATGGCTACACCTTC TRBV21-1 . TRBJ1-2 .
CASTLLHAAYEQYF TGTGCCAGCACCCTACTCCACGCTGCGTACGAGCAGTACTTC TRBV11-2 . TRBJ2-7 .
CASISGRTTDTQYF TGTGCCAGTATAAGCGGGAGGACCACAGATACGCAGTATTTT TRBV19 TRBD2 TRBJ2-3 .